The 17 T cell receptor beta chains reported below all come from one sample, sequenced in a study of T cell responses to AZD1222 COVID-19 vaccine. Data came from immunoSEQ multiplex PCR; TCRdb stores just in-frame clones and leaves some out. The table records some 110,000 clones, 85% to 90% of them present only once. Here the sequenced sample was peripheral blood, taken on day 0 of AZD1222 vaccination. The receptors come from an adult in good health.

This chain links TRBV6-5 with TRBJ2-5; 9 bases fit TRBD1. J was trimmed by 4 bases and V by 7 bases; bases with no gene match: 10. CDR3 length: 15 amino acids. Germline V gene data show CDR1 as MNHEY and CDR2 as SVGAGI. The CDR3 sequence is CASNWGQGLSETQYF. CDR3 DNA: TGTGCCAGCAATTGGGGACAGGGTTTGTCAGAGACCCAGTACTTC.

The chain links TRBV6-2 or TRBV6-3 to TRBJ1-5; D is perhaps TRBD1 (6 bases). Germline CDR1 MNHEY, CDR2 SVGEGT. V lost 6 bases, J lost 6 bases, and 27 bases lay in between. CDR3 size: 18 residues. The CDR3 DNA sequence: TGTGCCAGCAGCCCCCATACGCCCCAGGGGTATCGGCTTCAGCCCCAGCATTTT. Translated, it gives CASSPHTPQGYRLQPQHF.

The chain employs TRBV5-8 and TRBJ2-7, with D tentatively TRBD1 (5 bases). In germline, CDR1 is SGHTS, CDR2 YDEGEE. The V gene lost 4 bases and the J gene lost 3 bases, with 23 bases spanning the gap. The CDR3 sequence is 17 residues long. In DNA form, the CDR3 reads TGTGCCAGCAGCCCTGAAAATCCAGGGTTCTCCGGCTACGAGCAGTACTTC. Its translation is CASSPENPGFSGYEQYF.

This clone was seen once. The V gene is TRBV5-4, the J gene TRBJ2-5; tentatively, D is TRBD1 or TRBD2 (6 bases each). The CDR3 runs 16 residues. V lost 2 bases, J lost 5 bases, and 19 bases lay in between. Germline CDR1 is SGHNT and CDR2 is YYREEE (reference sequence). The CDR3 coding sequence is TGTGCCAGCAGCTTCGCCGGGGGCCCCCGATCGGAGACCCAGTACTTC. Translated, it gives CASSFAGGPRSETQYF.

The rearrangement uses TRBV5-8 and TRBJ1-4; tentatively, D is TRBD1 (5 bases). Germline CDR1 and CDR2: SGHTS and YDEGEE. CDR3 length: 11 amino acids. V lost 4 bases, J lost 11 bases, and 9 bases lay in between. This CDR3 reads CASSPRQKLFF. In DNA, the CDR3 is TGTGCCAGCAGCCCGCGACAGAAACTGTTTTTT.

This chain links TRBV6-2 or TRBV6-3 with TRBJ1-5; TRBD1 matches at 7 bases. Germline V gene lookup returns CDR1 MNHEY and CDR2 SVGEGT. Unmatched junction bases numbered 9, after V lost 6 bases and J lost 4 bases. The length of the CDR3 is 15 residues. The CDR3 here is CASSRGGSVNQPQHF. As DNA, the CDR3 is TGTGCCAGCAGCCGAGGGGGCTCCGTTAATCAGCCCCAGCATTTT.

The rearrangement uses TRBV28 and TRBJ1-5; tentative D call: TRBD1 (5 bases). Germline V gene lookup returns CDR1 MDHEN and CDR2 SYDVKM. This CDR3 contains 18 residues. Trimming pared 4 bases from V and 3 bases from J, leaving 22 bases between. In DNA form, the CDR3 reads TGTGCCAGCAGTTACACAATCAGGGCGGGGGGGTTCAATCAGCCCCAGCATTTT. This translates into CASSYTIRAGGFNQPQHF.

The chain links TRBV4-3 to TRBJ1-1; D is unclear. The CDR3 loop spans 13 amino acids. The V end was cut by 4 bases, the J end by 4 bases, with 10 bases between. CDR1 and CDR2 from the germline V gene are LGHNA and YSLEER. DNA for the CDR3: TGCGCCAGCAGCCCCGGCACGGTCACTGAAGCTTTCTTT. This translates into CASSPGTVTEAFF.

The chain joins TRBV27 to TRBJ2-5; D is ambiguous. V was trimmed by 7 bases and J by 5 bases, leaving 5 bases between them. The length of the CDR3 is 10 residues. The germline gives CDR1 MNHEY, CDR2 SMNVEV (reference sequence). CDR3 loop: CASIKETQYF. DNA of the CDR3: TGTGCCAGCATTAAGGAGACCCAGTACTTC.

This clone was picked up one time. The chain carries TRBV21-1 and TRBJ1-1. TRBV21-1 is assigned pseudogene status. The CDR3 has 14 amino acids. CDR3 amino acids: CASSVKIIRTEAFF. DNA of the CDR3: TGTGCCAGCAGTGTTAAAATAATTCGCACTGAAGCTTTCTTT.

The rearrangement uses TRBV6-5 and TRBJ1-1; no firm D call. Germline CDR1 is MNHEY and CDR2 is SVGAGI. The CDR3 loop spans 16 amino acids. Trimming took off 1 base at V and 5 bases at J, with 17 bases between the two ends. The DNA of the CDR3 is TGTGCCAGCAGTTACTTGGGGTTCGGGCGCGGGACTGAAGCTTTCTTT. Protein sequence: CASSYLGFGRGTEAFF.

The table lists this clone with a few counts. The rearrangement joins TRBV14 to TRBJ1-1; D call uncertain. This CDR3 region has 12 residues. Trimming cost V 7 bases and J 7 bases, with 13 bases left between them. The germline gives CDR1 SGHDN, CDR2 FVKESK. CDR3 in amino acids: CASIGRGYEAFF. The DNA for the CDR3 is TGTGCCAGCATAGGTCGGGGTTATGAAGCTTTCTTT.

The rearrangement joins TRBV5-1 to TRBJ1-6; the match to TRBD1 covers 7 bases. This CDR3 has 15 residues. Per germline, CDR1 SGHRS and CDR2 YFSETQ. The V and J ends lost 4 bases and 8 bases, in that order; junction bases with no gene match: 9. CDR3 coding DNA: TGCGCCAGCAGCCTACAGGGGCTGGGCGATTCACCCCTCCACTTT. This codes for CASSLQGLGDSPLHF.

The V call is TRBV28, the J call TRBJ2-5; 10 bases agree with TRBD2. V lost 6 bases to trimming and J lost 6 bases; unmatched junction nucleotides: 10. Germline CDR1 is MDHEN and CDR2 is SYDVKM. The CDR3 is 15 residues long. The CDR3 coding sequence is TGTGCCAGCAGATCGTCTAGCGGGGGCCCGCAGACCCAGTACTTC. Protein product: CASRSSSGGPQTQYF.

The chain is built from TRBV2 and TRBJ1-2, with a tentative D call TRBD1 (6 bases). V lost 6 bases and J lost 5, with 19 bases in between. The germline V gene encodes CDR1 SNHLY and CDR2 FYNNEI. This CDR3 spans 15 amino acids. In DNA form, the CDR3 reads TGTGCCAGCAGCAGGTCCTCCGGGACACCGTATGGCTACACCTTC. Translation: CASSRSSGTPYGYTF. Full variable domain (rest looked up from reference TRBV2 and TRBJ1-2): EPEVTQTPSHQVTQMGQEVILRCVPISNHLYFYWYRQILGQKVEFLVSFYNNEISEKSEIFDDQFSVERPDGSNFTLKIRSTKLEDSAMYFCASSRSSGTPYGYTFGSGTRLTVV.

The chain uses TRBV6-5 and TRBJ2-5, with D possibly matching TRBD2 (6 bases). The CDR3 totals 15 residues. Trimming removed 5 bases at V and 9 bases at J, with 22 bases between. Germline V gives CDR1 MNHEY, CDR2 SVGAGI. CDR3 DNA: TGTGCCAGCAGTCACCGGGACCGCTCGGTAGCGGCCCAGTACTTC. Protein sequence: CASSHRDRSVAAQYF.

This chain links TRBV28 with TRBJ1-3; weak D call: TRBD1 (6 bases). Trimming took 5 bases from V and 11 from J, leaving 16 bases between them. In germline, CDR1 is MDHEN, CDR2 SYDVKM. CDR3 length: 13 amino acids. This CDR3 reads CASSPPRRQAIYF. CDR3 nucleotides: TGTGCCAGCAGTCCCCCCCGCAGACAGGCCATATATTTT.